Below, 8 T cell receptor beta chains from the same sample are listed, as sequenced in a study of PD-1 blockade in classical Hodgkin lymphoma. Profiled with immunoSEQ multiplex PCR; TCRdb holds only in-frame clones, not every one. The profile shows roughly 70,000 clones, 93% of them singletons. Time point given: newly diagnosed, previously untreated cHL patient sample. The sample was peripheral blood mononuclear cells (PBMCs). All receptors come from a human donor with classical Hodgkin lymphoma.

The chain links TRBV5-8 to TRBJ2-2; 11 nucleotides align to TRBD1. V was clipped by 6 bases and J by 4 bases; unmatched bases: 8. CDR1 and CDR2 (germline): SGHTS, YDEGEE. This CDR3 is built from 16 residues. CDR3 protein: CASTLSGTGGTGELFF. CDR3 nucleotides: TGTGCCAGCACCCTTTCGGGGACAGGGGGCACCGGGGAGCTGTTTTTT.

The V gene is TRBV5-6, the J gene TRBJ1-2, with D tentatively TRBD1 (6 bases). Looked up from germline, CDR1 is SGHDT and CDR2 is YYEEEE. Between the trimmed V and J ends, which lost 4 bases and 4 bases, there was a span of 11 bases. CDR3 length: 13 residues. The CDR3 sequence: CASSLQGVYGYTF. DNA for the CDR3: TGTGCCAGCAGCCTACAGGGCGTCTATGGCTACACCTTC.

J is TRBJ2-7 and V is TRBV7-2, with 7 bases identical to TRBD1. The CDR3 runs 14 residues. CDR1 and CDR2 (germline): SGHTA, FQGNSA. With V trimmed by 6 bases and J by 3 bases, 8 bases remained unmatched. The CDR3 DNA sequence: TGTGCCAGCAGAGTAAAGGGGGCAGTCTACGAGCAGTACTTC. Amino acids: CASRVKGAVYEQYF.

V and J are TRBV18 and TRBJ2-2; the match to TRBD1 covers 8 bases. CDR3 length: 14 residues. Germline V gene data show CDR1 as KGHSH and CDR2 as LQKENI. Trimming removed 3 bases from V and 3 bases from J; junction bases left unmatched: 0. CDR3 bases: TGTGCCAGCTCACCGGGACAGGACACCGGGGAGCTGTTTTTT. Translating gives CASSPGQDTGELFF.

This chain connects TRBV18 to TRBJ1-4; the D gene is possibly TRBD1 (5 bases). Germline V gene lookup returns CDR1 KGHSH and CDR2 LQKENI. Trimming stripped 6 bases from V and 8 bases from J, with 16 bases between. This CDR3 comprises 14 residues. The CDR3 protein is CASSRATAGEKLFF. The CDR3 coding sequence is TGTGCCAGCTCGCGGGCTACGGCAGGGGAAAAACTGTTTTTT.

This chain links TRBV7-7 with TRBJ1-2, with D unresolved. V dropped 5 bases and J dropped 6 bases, with 19 bases sitting between them. This CDR3 contains 15 residues. In germline, CDR1 is SSHAT, CDR2 FNYEAQ (reference sequence). The CDR3 here is CASSLDRAFHNGYTF. CDR3 DNA sequence: TGTGCCAGCAGCCTCGACCGGGCTTTTCATAATGGCTACACCTTC.

V gene TRBV5-1 combines with J gene TRBJ1-4; D is unresolved. The CDR3 has 12 amino acids. Germline CDR1 reads SGHRS; CDR2 reads YFSETQ. Trimming cost V 2 bases and J 15 bases, with 14 bases left between them. CDR3 nucleotides: TGCGCCAGCAGCTTCTGGGGAGATCGAATGTTTTTT. This encodes CASSFWGDRMFF.

This chain joins TRBV5-6 and TRBJ1-2, with 12 bases that match TRBD1. CDR3 size: 14 residues. Germline V gene sequence: CDR1 SGHDT, CDR2 YYEEEE. The trim removed 2 bases at V and 8 bases at J, leaving 4 bases unmatched. CDR3: CASSLGTGGFGYTF. CDR3 bases: TGTGCCAGCAGCTTAGGGACAGGGGGCTTCGGCTACACCTTC.